This entry lists 14 T cell receptor beta chains sequenced from one sample in a study of shared clonotypes between healthy human individuals. TCRdb's table, derived via immunoSEQ multiplex PCR, lists solely in-frame clones and lacks some. Here the sample spans 600,000 to 700,000 clones, about 80% being singletons. Sequenced: memory CD4+ T cells sorted from blood. The subset here: CD45RA-negative fraction. The receptors come from a woman aged 25 to 39 in good health.

In the case of this clone: The sample holds other DNA sequences that translate to the same CDR3. The chain employs TRBV30 and TRBJ2-7, with D perhaps TRBD2 (5 bases). The V gene's germline CDR1 is GTSNPN and CDR2 SVGIG (reference sequence). The V end lost 5 bases, the J end lost 3 bases, and 14 bases lay between the germline ends. This CDR3 has 13 amino acids. The CDR3 DNA sequence: TGTGCCTGGTCACTAGGACGGAACTACGAGCAGTACTTC. Residues: CAWSLGRNYEQYF.

The V call is TRBV6-1, the J call TRBJ2-6; TRBD1 aligns across 8 bases. Unmatched junction bases numbered 3, after V lost 2 bases and J lost 3 bases. Germline CDR1 and CDR2: MNHNS and SASEGT. This CDR3 contains 16 residues. CDR3 loop: CASSEQGASGANVLTF. For the CDR3, the DNA is TGTGCCAGCAGTGAACAGGGGGCGAGTGGGGCCAACGTCCTGACTTTC.

The genes are TRBV5-8 and TRBJ1-2; no clear D gene. The V gene lost 2 bases and the J gene lost 5 bases, with 10 bases spanning the gap. The CDR3 extends over 13 amino acids. The germline V gene encodes CDR1 SGHTS and CDR2 YDEGEE. The CDR3 loop reads CASSLGSVYGYTF. In nucleotides, the CDR3 is TGTGCCAGCAGCTTAGGTTCCGTTTATGGCTACACCTTC.

This clone was counted only a few times. The chain carries TRBV30 and TRBJ1-5; 7 bases align to TRBD1. Losses at the gene ends were 5 bases for V and 4 bases for J; bases not matched to a gene: 5. The CDR3 length is 13 residues. CDR1 GTSNPN and CDR2 SVGIG come from the germline V gene (reference sequence). DNA for the CDR3: TGTGCCTGGCGACAGGGCCCTAATCAGCCCCAGCATTTT. Protein sequence: CAWRQGPNQPQHF. Variable domain in full (rest from reference TRBV30 and TRBJ1-5): SQTIHQWPATLVQPVGSPLSLECTVEGTSNPNLYWYRQAAGRGLQLLFYSVGIGQISSEVPQNLSASRPQDRQFILSSKKLLLSDSGFYLCAWRQGPNQPQHFGDGTRLSIL.

The chain has TRBV28 and TRBJ2-3; 7 bases align to TRBD1. The CDR3 runs 16 residues. The junction had 15 bases not matched to a gene; V was cut back by 6 bases and J by 6 bases. CDR1 is MDHEN and CDR2 is SYDVKM in the germline V gene. The CDR3 nucleotides are TGTGCCAGCAGCCGAGGCGCAACAGGGGTGGGGGATACGCAGTATTTT. It specifies CASSRGATGVGDTQYF. The full variable domain, completed using reference TRBV28 and TRBJ2-3, is DVKVTQSSRYLVKRTGEKVFLECVQDMDHENMFWYRQDPGLGLRLIYFSYDVKMKEKGDIPEGYSVSREKKERFSLILESASTNQTSMYLCASSRGATGVGDTQYFGPGTRLTVL.

The chain employs TRBV5-4 and TRBJ2-5; 12 bases agree with TRBD2. The CDR3 length is 15 residues. Germline CDR1 SGHNT, CDR2 YYREEE (reference sequence). Trimming took 2 bases from V and 2 from J; bases not matched to a gene: 1. CDR3 in amino acids: CASSFGLAGQETQYF. The CDR3 region has the DNA TGTGCCAGCAGCTTCGGACTAGCGGGACAAGAGACCCAGTACTTC.

V usage is TRBV7-6 and J usage is TRBJ2-1; 12 nucleotides agree with TRBD2. This CDR3 region has 15 residues. Trimming took 5 bases from V and 6 from J; bases not matched to a gene: 5. The V gene's germline CDR1 is SGHVS and CDR2 FNYEAQ. The CDR3 region is CASSPPSGRANEQFF. CDR3 bases: TGTGCCAGCAGCCCACCTAGCGGGAGGGCCAATGAGCAGTTCTTC.

With regard to this clone: The sample carries other DNA sequences with the same CDR3. The chain uses TRBV5-1 and TRBJ2-7, with 10 bases fitting TRBD1. This CDR3 has 14 residues. The junction had 4 bases not matched to a gene; V was cut back by 3 bases and J by 4 bases. Germline V gene sequence: CDR1 SGHRS, CDR2 YFSETQ. CDR3 in amino acids: CASSWGQGIYEQYF. For the CDR3, the DNA is TGCGCCAGCAGCTGGGGACAGGGGATATACGAGCAGTACTTC.

The J gene is TRBJ2-3, the V gene TRBV9, with D tentatively TRBD2 (5 bases). The CDR3 consists of 15 residues. Germline V lookup: CDR1 SGDLS, CDR2 YYNGEE. V was shortened by 0 bases and J by 2 bases, with 10 bases between the two germline ends. CDR3 in amino acids: CASSVDGRSTDTQYF. Here the CDR3 DNA reads TGTGCCAGCAGCGTAGATGGGAGATCCACAGATACGCAGTATTTT.

V is TRBV19 and J is TRBJ1-5; D may be TRBD1 (5 bases). This CDR3 has 14 residues. Germline CDR1 and CDR2: LNHDA and SQIVND (reference sequence). The V and J ends lost 4 bases and 4 bases respectively, with 11 bases between them. CDR3 in amino acids: CASSTAGGNQPQHF. The CDR3 nucleotides are TGTGCCAGTAGTACCGCGGGGGGAAATCAGCCCCAGCATTTT.

The chain has TRBV6-1 and TRBJ2-4, with TRBD2 matching 10 bases. The J segment lost 8 bases and the V segment lost 4 bases, leaving 5 bases of the junction unmatched. The CDR3 sequence is 14 residues long. The V gene's germline CDR1 is MNHNS and CDR2 SASEGT. The CDR3 loop reads CASSASGSLDIQYF. For the CDR3, the DNA is TGTGCCAGCAGTGCTAGCGGGAGCCTGGACATTCAGTACTTC.

V is TRBV4-2 and J is TRBJ2-7; a weak D match, TRBD2 (5 bases). CDR3 size: 13 residues. The V and J ends lost 4 bases and 6 bases respectively, with 13 bases between them. Germline V lookup: CDR1 LGHNA, CDR2 YNFKEQ. The CDR3 sequence: CASSRPGLGEQYF. The CDR3 bases are TGTGCCAGCAGCCGCCCCGGACTTGGCGAGCAGTACTTC.

V is TRBV19 and J is TRBJ2-6; 12 bases fit TRBD2. J gave up 4 bases and V 2 bases, and 6 bases lay outside the gene matches. Germline V gene lookup returns CDR1 LNHDA and CDR2 SQIVND (reference sequence). This CDR3 spans 18 amino acids. This chain's CDR3 is CASSITSGRTQGANVLTF. The CDR3 coding sequence is TGTGCCAGTAGTATAACTAGCGGGAGGACGCAAGGGGCCAACGTCCTGACTTTC.

This clone has a handful of counts. The chain is built from TRBV5-1 and TRBJ2-5; D may correspond to TRBD1 or TRBD2 (7 bases each). The CDR3 has 17 amino acids. Looked up from germline, CDR1 is SGHRS and CDR2 is YFSETQ. Trimming took 0 bases from V and 1 from J, leaving 16 bases between them. The CDR3 sequence is CASSLVGGGVAQETQYF. The CDR3 DNA follows: TGCGCCAGCAGCTTGGTGGGAGGGGGCGTTGCCCAAGAGACCCAGTACTTC.